Sequencing of this T cell receptor beta chain was carried out in a study of blood T cell repertoires in COVID-19. In the study overall: Sources were T cells, B-cell-depleted T cells, or PBMCs; the material itself was cDNA or gDNA.

In the study's own analysis: From reference gene primer amplification, estimates of nucleated cell counts were derived. The repertoire was sequenced with immunoSEQ multiplex PCR; TCRdb's copy has only in-frame clones and lacks some. V and J calls and clone size come straight from that table; D and trimming were deduced from the DNA. Of more than 150,000 clones in the sample, roughly 88% were seen once. Sequenced input: peripheral blood. The clonotype comes from a woman between 50 and 59 years old with acute or convalescent COVID-19.

CDR3: CASSFAQRVGRKLFF. CDR3 bases: TGTGCCAGCAGTTTCGCCCAAAGGGTGGGGAGAAAACTGTTTTTT. This sequence joins TRBV6-2 or TRBV6-3 and TRBJ1-4, with no clear D. The CDR3 extends over 15 amino acids. CDR1 is MNHEY and CDR2 is SVGEGT in the germline V gene. V gave up 4 bases and J gave up 10 bases, with 19 bases separating them.